This TCR beta chain emerged from a study of metastatic and nonmetastatic thyroid tumors. Study-wide context: Peripheral blood and tumor or nodule samples from malignant and benign thyroid patients were compared.

Study-level findings and limits: A significant increase in TCR beta diversity was reportedly seen in malignant thyroid tumors relative to benign nodules, in blood and tumor.

With regard to this clone: What it binds is not known.

In the original analysis: What underpinned the distant-metastasis classifier for papillary thyroid cancer was the set of CDR3 differences across clinicopathological groups. TCRdb re-analyzed the PCR reads using MiXCR. TCRdb's processing, not the authors', yielded these V and J calls. The data contain 21,000 or so clones, about 25% of them singletons. Every patient underwent thyroid surgery untreated. The sample taken for sequencing was tumor tissue. The receptor's source is a female donor with papillary thyroid cancer or a benign thyroid nodule (not recorded which). Some clones in this sample may be carry-over from other donors' samples.

This CDR3 reads CASSSLPRGQSYEQYF. In DNA, the CDR3 is TGTGCCAGCAGCTCCCTCCCCAGGGGGCAATCCTACGAGCAGTACTTC. The V gene is TRBV11-1, the J gene TRBJ2-7; TRBD1 agrees at 8 bases. Losses at the gene ends were 4 bases for V and 1 base for J; bases not matched to a gene: 9. Germline lookup yields CDR1 SGHAT and CDR2 FQDESV (reference sequence). There are 16 residues in the CDR3. Full variable domain (remainder filled in from reference TRBV11-1 and TRBJ2-7): EAEVAQSPRYKITEKSQAVAFWCDPISGHATLYWYRQILGQGPELLVQFQDESVVDDSQLPKDRFSAERLKGVDSTLKIQPAELGDSAMYLCASSSLPRGQSYEQYFGPGTRLTVT.